The 11 T cell receptor beta chains listed next were all sequenced from one sample in a study of blood T cell repertoires in COVID-19. Libraries were prepared by immunoSEQ multiplex PCR; TCRdb keeps only in-frame clonotypes and omits some of them. The data contain about 90,000 clones, roughly 78% of them seen just once; the ten biggest clones take up over 9%. Sequencing was carried out using peripheral blood. Receptors were obtained from a woman aged 70-85 years with acute or convalescent COVID-19.

The gene calls are TRBV20-1 and TRBJ1-1; D is unclear. Germline CDR1 DFQATT, CDR2 SNEGSKA (reference sequence). The CDR3 has 11 amino acids. Trimming cost V 3 bases and J 11 bases, with 13 bases left between them. The CDR3 nucleotides read TGCAGTGCTAGCCTTCCCGGGAGGGCTTTCTTT. Protein sequence: CSASLPGRAFF.

The rearrangement links TRBV4-3 to TRBJ1-4, with D possibly being TRBD1 (6 bases). The CDR3 consists of 15 residues. Germline CDR1 and CDR2: LGHNA and YSLEER. V was cut by 0 bases and J by 10 bases, with 15 bases left in between. CDR3 protein: CASSQDGQGKRKLFF. The CDR3 DNA sequence: TGCGCCAGCAGCCAAGATGGCCAGGGGAAAAGAAAACTGTTTTTT.

The V gene is TRBV6-6, the J gene TRBJ2-1; 10 positions agree with TRBD2. Per the germline V gene, CDR1 is MNHNY and CDR2 is SVGAGI (reference sequence). J gave up 0 bases and V 5 bases, and 4 bases lay outside the gene matches. This CDR3 has 16 residues. CDR3 amino acids: CASSTRTSGSYNEQFF. The CDR3 DNA is TGTGCCAGCAGTACCCGGACTAGCGGCTCCTACAATGAGCAGTTCTTC.

This clone was counted a few times. The V and J genes are TRBV28 and TRBJ2-7; D unresolved. Germline CDR1 MDHEN, CDR2 SYDVKM. Trimming pared 0 bases from V and 4 bases from J, leaving 4 bases between. CDR3 size: 12 residues. CDR3 residues: CASSLWAYEQYF. The CDR3 DNA follows: TGTGCCAGCAGTTTATGGGCATACGAGCAGTACTTC.

V is TRBV6-6 and J is TRBJ1-5; D possibly corresponds to TRBD1 (6 bases). The CDR3 has 17 amino acids. Germline CDR1 is MNHNY and CDR2 is SVGAGI (reference sequence). Trimming stripped 5 bases from V and 2 bases from J, with 19 bases between. CDR3 DNA sequence: TGTGCCAGCAGTCCTCGGGACATCCTGCTGGGCAATCAGCCCCAGCATTTT. Its translation: CASSPRDILLGNQPQHF.

This clone was counted once. The rearrangement joins TRBV11-3 to TRBJ1-2; 9 nucleotides agree with TRBD1. Germline V CDR1 and CDR2: SGHNT, YENEEA. V lost 4 bases, J lost 4 bases, and 1 base stayed unmatched. The CDR3 is 13 amino acids. CDR3 loop: CASSSGQGYGYTF. The CDR3 DNA is TGTGCCAGCAGCTCGGGACAGGGCTATGGCTACACCTTC.

The chain links TRBV11-1 to TRBJ1-4; perhaps TRBD1 as D (6 bases). Germline V gives CDR1 SGHAT, CDR2 FQDESV (reference sequence). The germline V and J ends were trimmed by 7 bases and 7 bases, with 19 bases remaining between them. The length of the CDR3 is 15 residues. As DNA, the CDR3 is TGTGCCAGCACTCCCTCAACAGGGTACGGTGAAAAACTGTTTTTT. Its protein is CASTPSTGYGEKLFF.

The V call is TRBV7-2, the J call TRBJ1-2, with D possibly TRBD1 on 5 matching bases. Trimming left V 5 bases short and J 5 bases short, with 21 bases between. Germline V CDR1 and CDR2: SGHTA, FQGNSA. The CDR3 has 16 amino acids. CDR3 residues: CASSPRRQGSLYGYTF. The CDR3 DNA follows: TGTGCCAGCAGCCCGAGAAGGCAGGGAAGCCTTTATGGCTACACCTTC.

This sequence joins TRBV28 and TRBJ1-2, with D perhaps TRBD1 (5 bases). The V end was cut by 2 bases, the J end by 6 bases, with 13 bases between. The CDR3 has 14 amino acids. Germline assignment: CDR1 MDHEN and CDR2 SYDVKM. Here the CDR3 reads CASSLPTVPNGYTF. The DNA of the CDR3 is TGTGCCAGCAGTTTACCGACAGTTCCTAATGGCTACACCTTC.

This clone has ten or more counts. This chain uses TRBV7-8 with TRBJ1-5, with D hard to call. The CDR3 runs to 14 residues. The V gene lost 4 bases and the J gene lost 5 bases, with 12 bases spanning the gap. CDR1 and CDR2 from the germline V gene are SGHVS and FQNEAQ. The CDR3 DNA is TGTGCCAGCAGCTCCCGGGAGTCTGATCAGCCCCAGCATTTT. Translation gives CASSSRESDQPQHF.

The chain joins TRBV28 to TRBJ2-3; 7 bases fit TRBD1. CDR1 and CDR2 from the germline V gene are MDHEN and SYDVKM. The CDR3 has 14 amino acids. Trimming at V came to 7 bases and at J to 5 bases, leaving 9 bases not matched to a gene. This CDR3 is CASKPGQRQDTQYF. The CDR3, as DNA: TGTGCCAGCAAACCGGGACAGAGACAAGATACGCAGTATTTT.